These T cell receptor beta chains were read from a single sample in a study of blood T cells in healthy people across ages. TCRdb re-called the 5' RACE reads through MiXCR, storing one row per CDR3 protein. The sample yields approximately 800,000 distinct CDR3 sequences, roughly 64% seen once. The specimen was blood. The receptors derive from a young man in good health. CDR3s include the opening cysteine and the closing phenylalanine or tryptophan. D genes are given only for firm matches. Clone sizes are given selectively: once, few, many, or a class where the clone is expanded.

V,size,D,J,CDR3,DNA
TRBV10-3,.,.,TRBJ2-1,CAIPRGNEQFF,TGTGCCATCCCCAGGGGCAATGAGCAGTTCTTC
TRBV20-1,once,TRBD2,TRBJ2-7,CSASPWTSGPSYEQYF,TGCAGTGCTAGCCCCTGGACTAGCGGACCGAGTTACGAGCAGTACTTC
TRBV6-5,.,TRBD1,TRBJ2-7,CASSFGQGYTYEQYF,TGTGCCAGCAGCTTTGGACAGGGGTACACCTACGAGCAGTACTTC
TRBV28,.,.,TRBJ1-2,CASFRPLGYGYTF,TGTGCCAGCTTTAGACCGCTCGGCTATGGCTACACCTTC
TRBV5-1,.,.,TRBJ2-7,CASGRLGLGEQYF,TGCGCCAGCGGAAGACTAGGACTGGGCGAGCAGTACTTC
TRBV6-5,few,TRBD2,TRBJ2-4,CASSSLRGTSGKNIQYF,TGTGCCAGCAGTTCCCTGCGAGGGACTAGCGGAAAAAACATTCAGTACTTC
TRBV11-2,few,TRBD2,TRBJ2-5,CASSFNSGGRGETQYF,TGTGCCAGCAGCTTCAATAGCGGGGGGCGGGGAGAGACCCAGTACTTC
TRBV5-1,many,.,TRBJ1-1,CASSSQGNTEAFF,TGCGCCAGCAGCTCCCAGGGGAACACTGAAGCTTTCTTT
TRBV4-1,.,TRBD1,TRBJ2-5,CASSPQQGGETQYF,TGCGCCAGCAGCCCCCAACAGGGGGGAGAGACCCAGTACTTC
TRBV18,.,TRBD2,TRBJ2-5,CASSPTSARETQYF,TGTGCCAGCTCCCCTACTAGCGCCCGGGAGACCCAGTACTTC
TRBV20-1,.,.,TRBJ2-1,CSARGFDYLLSNEQFF,TGCAGTGCTAGGGGTTTTGACTACCTTTTGAGCAATGAGCAGTTCTTC
TRBV4-2,.,TRBD2,TRBJ2-5,CASGRGTSGSGTAETQYF,TGTGCCAGCGGCCGAGGGACTAGCGGGAGCGGGACTGCGGAGACCCAGTACTTC
TRBV4-1,.,.,TRBJ2-1,CASSQRTIYIDNEQFF,TGCGCCAGCAGCCAACGAACGATTTACATAGACAATGAGCAGTTCTTC
TRBV9,few,.,TRBJ2-4,CASSVRGVDIQYF,TGTGCCAGCAGCGTCAGGGGTGTGGACATTCAGTACTTC
TRBV28,.,.,TRBJ1-4,CASSYAGYEKLFF,TGTGCCAGCAGTTATGCAGGGTACGAAAAACTGTTTTTT
TRBV11-2,.,.,TRBJ2-1,CASSFSRKVNLGEQFF,TGTGCCAGCAGCTTCTCTCGGAAGGTGAATCTTGGGGAGCAGTTCTTC
TRBV12-3/TRBV12-4,many,.,TRBJ1-5,CASSGSGGSNQPQHF,TGTGCCAGCAGTGGCAGTGGTGGAAGCAATCAGCCCCAGCATTTT
TRBV6-1,once,.,TRBJ2-7,CASKPGSSYNEQYF,TGTGCCAGCAAGCCGGGAAGCTCCTACAATGAGCAGTACTTC
TRBV18,.,TRBD1,TRBJ2-7,CASSTQDRAGEQYF,TGTGCCAGCTCAACACAAGACAGGGCGGGCGAGCAGTACTTC
TRBV4-3,.,.,TRBJ2-2,CASSQDRGADTGELFF,TGCGCCAGCAGCCAAGATCGGGGGGCGGACACCGGGGAGCTGTTTTTT
TRBV7-9,.,.,TRBJ2-1,CASTDLGPGDEQFF,TGTGCCAGCACCGACCTGGGGCCGGGGGATGAGCAGTTCTTC
TRBV29-1,.,.,TRBJ2-3,CSVVRGSTDTQYF,TGCAGCGTTGTACGGGGTAGCACAGATACGCAGTATTTT
TRBV7-9,.,.,TRBJ2-4,CASAGTLKNIQYF,TGTGCCAGTGCCGGGACTTTGAAAAACATTCAGTACTTC
TRBV12-3/TRBV12-4,.,.,TRBJ1-2,CASSLALDVYGYTF,TGTGCCAGCAGTTTAGCGCTTGACGTCTATGGCTACACCTTC
TRBV29-1,.,.,TRBJ2-1,CSVEGWGSSYNEQFF,TGCAGCGTTGAAGGCTGGGGGAGCTCCTACAATGAGCAGTTCTTC
TRBV10-3,few,TRBD1,TRBJ1-5,CATRGQGNQPQHF,TGTGCCACCAGAGGACAGGGCAATCAGCCCCAGCATTTT
TRBV6-5,.,TRBD2,TRBJ2-7,CASSSSRLAGGKYF,TGTGCCAGCAGTTCATCAAGACTAGCGGGGGGTAAGTACTTC
TRBV6-1,few,.,TRBJ2-3,CANSPGLLLDTQYF,TGTGCCAACAGTCCGGGCCTCCTTCTAGATACGCAGTATTTT
TRBV2,.,.,TRBJ1-5,CASRDNLNQPQHF,TGTGCCAGCAGGGACAATTTGAATCAGCCCCAGCATTTT
TRBV5-1,.,.,TRBJ2-1,CASSTGGVRFF,TGCGCCAGCAGTACAGGGGGGGTTCGGTTCTTC
TRBV9,.,TRBD2,TRBJ2-1,CASSSGSGRVYNEQFF,TGTGCCAGCAGCTCGGGGAGCGGGAGGGTCTACAATGAGCAGTTCTTC
TRBV3-1,.,TRBD1,TRBJ1-2,CASSQLGGTDYGYTF,TGTGCCAGCAGCCAATTGGGCGGGACAGACTATGGCTACACCTTC
TRBV5-1,.,.,TRBJ2-1,CASSPQDFYNEQFF,TGCGCCAGCAGCCCCCAGGACTTTTACAATGAGCAGTTCTTC
TRBV6-2/TRBV6-3,.,.,TRBJ2-6,CASVPRRTQSGANVLTF,TGTGCCAGTGTCCCGAGGCGAACCCAGTCTGGGGCCAACGTCCTGACTTTC
TRBV13,few,.,TRBJ1-2,CASSRFTGKDGYTF,TGTGCCAGCAGCCGGTTTACAGGGAAAGATGGCTACACCTTC
TRBV12-5,.,.,TRBJ2-5,CASGLPRMGETQYF,TGTGCTAGTGGTTTGCCCCGGATGGGCGAGACCCAGTACTTC
TRBV15,.,TRBD2,TRBJ2-1,CATSISGLVNEQFF,TGTGCCACCAGCATTAGCGGGTTAGTGAATGAGCAGTTCTTC
TRBV7-2,few,TRBD2,TRBJ2-5,CASSLAPSGGLGTQYF,TGTGCCAGCAGCTTAGCCCCTAGCGGGGGTCTAGGGACCCAGTACTTC
TRBV24-1,.,.,TRBJ2-3,CATSDHASGRDTQYF,TGTGCCACCAGTGACCACGCGTCCGGTCGGGATACGCAGTATTTT
TRBV6-5,.,TRBD2,TRBJ2-1,CASSYSSLAGYNEQFF,TGTGCCAGCAGTTACTCGAGCCTAGCGGGATACAATGAGCAGTTCTTC
TRBV29-1,.,.,TRBJ1-2,CSVVGEGYYGYTF,TGCAGCGTGGTGGGGGAGGGCTACTATGGCTACACCTTC
TRBV24-1,.,.,TRBJ2-3,CATSDSGVGTDTQYF,TGTGCCACCAGTGATTCGGGAGTGGGTACAGATACGCAGTATTTT
TRBV20-1,.,.,TRBJ2-5,CSARGSGGTQYF,TGCAGTGCTAGGGGCTCCGGGGGGACCCAGTACTTC
TRBV11-1,.,.,TRBJ2-7,CASGVGGELGNEQYF,TGTGCCAGCGGCGTGGGGGGCGAGTTAGGGAATGAGCAGTACTTC
TRBV29-1,.,TRBD2,TRBJ2-1,CSVVAGGRSKVGEQFF,TGCAGCGTTGTAGCGGGGGGCCGGTCGAAAGTGGGCGAGCAGTTCTTC
TRBV7-2,.,TRBD2,TRBJ2-3,CASSSGLAGTISTDTQYF,TGTGCCAGCAGCTCGGGACTAGCGGGGACTATTAGCACAGATACGCAGTATTTT
TRBV29-1,.,.,TRBJ1-2,CSAWGGDLYGYTF,TGCAGCGCATGGGGGGGTGACCTCTATGGCTACACCTTC